The clone carrying this T cell receptor beta chain was picked up one time. The antigen is unknown. Method: immunoSEQ multiplex PCR; TCRdb's copy keeps in-frame clones and lacks some. Seen here are some 340,000 clones, around four fifths observed once, and the top ten hold approximately 2.1%. This sample is part of a study of Ad26.COV2.S vaccination and SARS-CoV-2 variants. Study-wide points: Using TCR breadth and depth analyses may have led to underestimated total T cell responses.

Treatment noted: roughly 20 received Ad26.COV2.S at low or high dose, single or two shots; several received placebo; per-sample allocation not given. Sampling happened 63 days after the first vaccine or placebo injection. Vaccine was an Ad26 vector expressing Wuhan-strain SARS-CoV-2 spike. Trimming took 0 bases from V and 5 from J, leaving 9 bases between them. This CDR3 contains 14 residues. Germline values: CDR1 SGHNT, CDR2 YYREEE (reference sequence). The sample here was peripheral blood, taken in a trial of Ad26.COV2.S vaccine versus placebo. The chain uses TRBV5-4 and TRBJ1-3, with D hard to call. The sequence derives from a person between 18 and 59 years old who received the Ad26.COV2.S COVID-19 vaccine or a placebo. The CDR3 DNA sequence: TGTGCCAGCAGCTTGGCCGCACAGAGAAACACCATATATTTT. This sequence encodes CASSLAAQRNTIYF.